This T cell receptor (beta chain) comes out of a study of CD8 T cells in Susac syndrome. A quantity of roughly 0.5 to 1 ug RNA underwent reverse transcription using random hexamers. Using its own MiXCR run on the immunoSEQ multiplex PCR reads, TCRdb lists one record per CDR3 protein. The sample records some 260,000 distinct CDR3 sequences, roughly 85% being singletons. Trimming removed 2 bases from V and 4 bases from J, with 16 bases in between. CDR3 size: 17 residues. CDR1 is KGHDR and CDR2 is SFDVKD in the germline V gene. The source material was CD8+ T cells from PBMCs. The rearrangement joins TRBV24-1 to TRBJ1-4, with D uncertain. This TCR was sampled from a human donor with multiple sclerosis. The CDR3 sequence: CATSDSPTPVGNEKLFF. CDR3 nucleotides: TGTGCCACCAGTGATTCCCCCACGCCGGTGGGTAATGAAAAACTGTTTTTT.